This T cell receptor beta chain emerged from a study of T cells in Graves' hyperthyroidism and ophthalmopathy. Study-wide results and limits: Ophthalmopathy was predicted by the model a median of around 5.9 months ahead of onset.

In this sample, this clonotype turned up once. What it recognizes is unknown. V was clipped by 4 bases and J by 5 bases; unmatched bases: 9. Germline V gene data show CDR1 as ENHRY and CDR2 as SYGVKD. This CDR3 has 16 residues. Amplified TCR beta CDR3 regions came from RNA transcripts. A set of HTBI primers served as the primers for a first-round RT-PCR of the TCR CDR3. MiXCR, run by TCRdb on the multiplex PCR reads, gives a single entry per CDR3 protein. The data show 500,000 to 650,000 distinct CDR3 sequences, with 20% seen just once and 47% held by the top ten. This clonotype was obtained from a man aged 35-49 years with Graves' ophthalmopathy. The chain joins TRBV10-3 to TRBJ2-2; 8 bases map to TRBD1. Sequencing was carried out using blood. The DNA of the CDR3 is TGTGCCATCAGTGCCGGGACAGGAGCCACTACCGGGGAGCTGTTTTTT. As protein: CAISAGTGATTGELFF.